This T cell receptor (beta chain) came from a study of T cell responses to AZD1222 COVID-19 vaccine. In the case of this clone: Other DNA sequences in the sample encode the same CDR3.

The protocol was immunoSEQ multiplex PCR, while the TCRdb copy is restricted to in-frame clones and leaves out a portion. The sample has roughly 96,000 clones; approximately 87% are singletons. This sequence was found in an adult in good health. Sequenced material: peripheral blood, taken on day 0 of AZD1222 vaccination.

In DNA, the CDR3 is TGTGCCAGCAGCTTAGGGGGCCTTCAAGAGACCCAGTACTTC. This gives the protein CASSLGGLQETQYF. The V gene is TRBV7-2, the J gene TRBJ2-5, with a tentative D call TRBD1 (5 bases). The germline CDR1 and CDR2 sequences are SGHTA and FQGNSA. V was cut by 1 base and J by 2 bases, with 8 bases left in between. The CDR3 is made up of 14 amino acids.